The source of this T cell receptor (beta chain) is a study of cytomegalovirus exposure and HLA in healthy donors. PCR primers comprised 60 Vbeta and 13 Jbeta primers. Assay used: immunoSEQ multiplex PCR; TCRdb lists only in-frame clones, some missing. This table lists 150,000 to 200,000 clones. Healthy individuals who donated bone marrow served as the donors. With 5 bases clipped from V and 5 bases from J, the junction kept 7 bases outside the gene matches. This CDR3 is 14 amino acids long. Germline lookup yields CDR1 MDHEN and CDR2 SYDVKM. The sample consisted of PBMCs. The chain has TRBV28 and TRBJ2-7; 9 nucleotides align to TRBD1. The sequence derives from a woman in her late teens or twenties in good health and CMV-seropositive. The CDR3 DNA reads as TGTGCCAGCAGTGTCCCGGGACAGGGCCACGAGCAGTACTTC. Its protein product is CASSVPGQGHEQYF.